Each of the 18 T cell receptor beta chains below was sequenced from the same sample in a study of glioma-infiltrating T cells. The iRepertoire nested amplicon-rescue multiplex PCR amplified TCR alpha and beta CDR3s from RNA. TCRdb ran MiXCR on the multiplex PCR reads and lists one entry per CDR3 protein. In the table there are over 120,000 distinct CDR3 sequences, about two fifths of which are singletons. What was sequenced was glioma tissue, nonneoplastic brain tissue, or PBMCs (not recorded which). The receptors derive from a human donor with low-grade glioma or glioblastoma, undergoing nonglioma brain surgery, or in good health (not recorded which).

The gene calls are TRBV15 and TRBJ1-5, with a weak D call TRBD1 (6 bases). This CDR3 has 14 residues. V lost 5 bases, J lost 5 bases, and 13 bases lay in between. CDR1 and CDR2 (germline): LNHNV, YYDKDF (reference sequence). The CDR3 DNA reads TGTGCCACCAGCGGCCGGGACACTTATCAGCCCCAGCATTTT. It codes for CATSGRDTYQPQHF.

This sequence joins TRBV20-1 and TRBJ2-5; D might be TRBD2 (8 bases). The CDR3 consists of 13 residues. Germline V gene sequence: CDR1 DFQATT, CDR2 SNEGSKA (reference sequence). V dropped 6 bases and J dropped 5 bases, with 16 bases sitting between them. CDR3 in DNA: TGCAGTGCAGGGGGCTCGGGGGGGGAGACCCAGTACTTC. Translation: CSAGGSGGETQYF.

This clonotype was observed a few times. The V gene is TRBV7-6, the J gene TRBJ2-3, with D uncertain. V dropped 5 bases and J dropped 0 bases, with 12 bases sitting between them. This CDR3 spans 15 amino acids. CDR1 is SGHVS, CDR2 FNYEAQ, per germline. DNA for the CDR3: TGTGCCAGCAGCCCCCGGGCGGAGAGCACAGATACGCAGTATTTT. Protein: CASSPRAESTDTQYF.

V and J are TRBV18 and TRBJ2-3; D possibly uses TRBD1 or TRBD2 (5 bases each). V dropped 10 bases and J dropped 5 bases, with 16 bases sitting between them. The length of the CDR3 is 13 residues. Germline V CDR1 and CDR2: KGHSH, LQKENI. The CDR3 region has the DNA TGTGCCAACTCGGGACCGGAGAAAGATACGCAGTATTTT. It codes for CANSGPEKDTQYF.

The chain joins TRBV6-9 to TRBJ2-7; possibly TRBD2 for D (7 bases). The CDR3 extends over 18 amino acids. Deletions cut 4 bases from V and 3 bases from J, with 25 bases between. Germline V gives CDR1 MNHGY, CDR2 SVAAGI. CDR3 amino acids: CASSLGQGLEGEGYEQYF. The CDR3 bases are TGTGCCAGCAGTTTGGGTCAGGGGCTAGAGGGGGAGGGCTACGAGCAGTACTTC.

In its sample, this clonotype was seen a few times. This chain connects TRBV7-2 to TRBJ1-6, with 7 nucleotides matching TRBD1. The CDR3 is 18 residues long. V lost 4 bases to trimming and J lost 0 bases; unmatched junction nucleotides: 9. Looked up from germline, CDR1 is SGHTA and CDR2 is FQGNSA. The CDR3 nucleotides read TGTGCCAGCAGCTCCAAGGGGGCCGCCAGCTCCTATAATTCACCCCTCCACTTT. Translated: CASSSKGAASSYNSPLHF.

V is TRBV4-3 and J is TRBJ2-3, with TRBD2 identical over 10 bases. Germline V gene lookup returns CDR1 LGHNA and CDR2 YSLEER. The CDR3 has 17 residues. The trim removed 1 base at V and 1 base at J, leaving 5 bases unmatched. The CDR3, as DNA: TGCGCCAGCAGCCAAGGTATTAGCGGGGGGCGCACAGATACGCAGTATTTT. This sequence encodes CASSQGISGGRTDTQYF.

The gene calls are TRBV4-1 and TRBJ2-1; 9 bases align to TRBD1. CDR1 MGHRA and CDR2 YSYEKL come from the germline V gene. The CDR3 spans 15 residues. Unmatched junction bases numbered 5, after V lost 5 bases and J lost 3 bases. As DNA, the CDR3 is TGCGCCAGCAGCTTAACAGGGGGCGACTACAATGAGCAGTTCTTC. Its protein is CASSLTGGDYNEQFF.

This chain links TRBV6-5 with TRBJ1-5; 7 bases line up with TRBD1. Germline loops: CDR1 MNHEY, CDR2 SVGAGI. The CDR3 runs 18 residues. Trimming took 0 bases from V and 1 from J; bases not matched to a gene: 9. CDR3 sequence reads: CASSYSTGVGRSNQPQHF. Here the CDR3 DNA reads TGTGCCAGCAGTTACTCAACAGGGGTGGGACGAAGCAATCAGCCCCAGCATTTT.

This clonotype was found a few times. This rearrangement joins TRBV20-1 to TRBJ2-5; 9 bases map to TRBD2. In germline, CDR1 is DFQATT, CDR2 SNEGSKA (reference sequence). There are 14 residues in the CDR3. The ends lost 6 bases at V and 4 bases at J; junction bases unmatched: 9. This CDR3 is CSATPLAGIETQYF. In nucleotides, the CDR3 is TGCAGTGCAACCCCTCTAGCGGGGATAGAGACCCAGTACTTC.

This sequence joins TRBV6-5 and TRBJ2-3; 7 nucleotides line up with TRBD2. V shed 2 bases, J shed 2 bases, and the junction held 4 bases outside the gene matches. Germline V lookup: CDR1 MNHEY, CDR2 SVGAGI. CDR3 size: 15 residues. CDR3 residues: CASSYAGATTDTQYF. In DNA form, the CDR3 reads TGTGCCAGCAGTTACGCGGGAGCTACCACAGATACGCAGTATTTT.

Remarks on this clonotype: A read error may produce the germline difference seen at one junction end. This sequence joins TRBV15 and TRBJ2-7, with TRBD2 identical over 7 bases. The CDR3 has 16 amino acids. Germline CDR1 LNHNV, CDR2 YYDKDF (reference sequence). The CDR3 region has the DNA TGTGCCACCATCAGAGCCTCGCAGCGGGGAACCTACGAGCAGTACTTC. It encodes CATIRASQRGTYEQYF.

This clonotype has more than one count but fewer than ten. The CDR3 nucleotides read TGTGCCAGCAGCTTATGGGGTAGCGGGGACCAAGAGACCCAGTACTTC. It translates to CASSLWGSGDQETQYF. V usage is TRBV7-9 and J usage is TRBJ2-5, with 8 bases that match TRBD2. This CDR3 is built from 16 residues. Trimming removed 2 bases from V and 0 bases from J; junction bases left unmatched: 5. Germline CDR1 is SEHNR and CDR2 is FQNEAQ (reference sequence).

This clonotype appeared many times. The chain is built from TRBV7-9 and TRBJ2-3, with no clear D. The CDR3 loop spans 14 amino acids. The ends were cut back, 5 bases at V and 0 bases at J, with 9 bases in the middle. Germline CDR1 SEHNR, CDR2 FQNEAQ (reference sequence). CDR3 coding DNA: TGTGCCAGCAGCCTATCGGACAGCACAGATACGCAGTATTTT. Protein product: CASSLSDSTDTQYF.

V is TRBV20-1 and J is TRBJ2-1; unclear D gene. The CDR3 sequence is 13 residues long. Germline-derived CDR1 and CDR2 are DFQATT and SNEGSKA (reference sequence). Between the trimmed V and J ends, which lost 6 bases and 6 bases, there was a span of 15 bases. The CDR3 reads CSAPGPVSNEQFF. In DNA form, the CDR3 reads TGCAGTGCCCCTGGCCCAGTGTCCAATGAGCAGTTCTTC.

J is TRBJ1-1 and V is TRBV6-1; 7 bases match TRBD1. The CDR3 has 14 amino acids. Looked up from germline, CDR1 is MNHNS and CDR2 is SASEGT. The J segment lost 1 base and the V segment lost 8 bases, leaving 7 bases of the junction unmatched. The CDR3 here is CASGAGTANTEAFF. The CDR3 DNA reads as TGTGCCAGCGGTGCTGGGACAGCGAACACTGAAGCTTTCTTT.

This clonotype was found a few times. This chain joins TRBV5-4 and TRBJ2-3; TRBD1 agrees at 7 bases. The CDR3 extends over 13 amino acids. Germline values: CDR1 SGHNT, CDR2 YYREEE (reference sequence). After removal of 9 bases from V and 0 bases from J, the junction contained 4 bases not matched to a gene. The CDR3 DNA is TGTGCCACCCGACAGGGCAGCACAGATACGCAGTATTTT. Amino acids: CATRQGSTDTQYF.

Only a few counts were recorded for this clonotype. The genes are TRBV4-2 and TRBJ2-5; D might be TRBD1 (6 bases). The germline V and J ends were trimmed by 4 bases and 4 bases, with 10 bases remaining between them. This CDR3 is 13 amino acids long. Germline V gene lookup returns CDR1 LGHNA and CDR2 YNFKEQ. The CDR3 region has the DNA TGTGCCAGCAGCCTGGGACATGGAGAGACCCAGTACTTC. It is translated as CASSLGHGETQYF.